The rows below give T cell receptor beta chains drawn from one sample of a study of T cell changes during pregnancy in multiple sclerosis. Sequencing was performed with immunoSEQ multiplex PCR; in TCRdb, only in-frame clones are kept and a portion is missing. The table shows roughly 40,000 clones, with approximately 91% occurring only once. Sequences were derived from CD4+ T cells from peripheral blood mononuclear cells, sampled after pregnancy. These TCRs come from a female donor in good health, enrolled as a control in a pregnancy study. Each CDR3 is given with its conserved first and last residue. Each record gives: V gene, clone size, D gene, J gene, CDR3 DNA, CDR3 protein. The D gene is left open where the match is weak. Clone size is stated in some rows and not others, as once, few, many or a class when expanded.

TRBV6-5	-	-	TRBJ2-1	TGTGCCAGCATGGGGGAGGCTGAGCAGTTCTTC	CASMGEAEQFF
TRBV5-1	few	-	TRBJ2-3	TGCGCCAGCAGCTCCGGGGGGCTGGATACGCAGTATTTT	CASSSGGLDTQYF
TRBV11-1	-	TRBD1	TRBJ2-2	TGTGCCAGCAGCGCGCTACAGGGGACCGGGGAGCTGTTTTTT	CASSALQGTGELFF
TRBV15	-	-	TRBJ1-5	TGTGCCACCAGGCAGGCTATCAATCAGCCCCAGCATTTT	CATRQAINQPQHF
TRBV4-1	-	TRBD2	TRBJ2-1	TGCGCCAGCAGCCGGACTAGCGGGAGGTACAATGAGCAGTTCTTC	CASSRTSGRYNEQFF
TRBV28	-	-	TRBJ1-2	TGTGCCAGCAGTTCGACAGCTTATGGCTACACCTTC	CASSSTAYGYTF
TRBV19	-	-	TRBJ1-5	TGTGCCAGTAGTGCCACGCAGGGCTACAGCAGTAATCAGCCCCAGCATTTT	CASSATQGYSSNQPQHF
TRBV13	-	TRBD1	TRBJ2-2	TGTGCCAGCAGGGCCTGGGACAGGGGAGACACCGGGGAGCTGTTTTTT	CASRAWDRGDTGELFF
TRBV5-1	few	-	TRBJ1-1	TGCGCCAGCAGCTTGGATGGGAGTACTGAAGCTTTCTTT	CASSLDGSTEAFF
TRBV29-1	once	-	TRBJ1-5	TGCAGCGTTGAATTCAATAGCAATCAGCCCCAGCATTTT	CSVEFNSNQPQHF
TRBV4-3	-	-	TRBJ1-2	TGCGCCAGCAGCCAAGAGAGAGGCCTCTATGGCTACACCTTC	CASSQERGLYGYTF
TRBV4-2	-	-	TRBJ1-3	TGTGCCAGCAGCCCCACCCAAGGGACATCTGGAAACACCATATATTTT	CASSPTQGTSGNTIYF
TRBV28	-	-	TRBJ2-1	TGTGCCAGCTTCAAATGGGGGCAGTTCGAGCAGTTCTTC	CASFKWGQFEQFF
TRBV28	-	TRBD1	TRBJ2-7	TGTGCCAGCAGTACAAGGGACAGTTCCTACGAGCAGTACTTC	CASSTRDSSYEQYF
TRBV7-8	-	-	TRBJ1-6	TGTGCCAGCAGCCGAATCCGGTATAATTCACCCCTCCACTTT	CASSRIRYNSPLHF
TRBV19	-	TRBD1	TRBJ1-1	TGTGCCAGTAGACCAGGTCTAGAGGACAGGGGTCTCGACACTGAAGCTTTCTTT	CASRPGLEDRGLDTEAFF
TRBV10-1	-	TRBD1	TRBJ1-2	TGCGCCAGCGCAAGTGAGGGGGCGGGCGCCTATGGCTACACCTTC	CASASEGAGAYGYTF
TRBV28	-	TRBD2	TRBJ2-7	TGTGCCAGCAGGCCCGGGACTAGTCGCCCCTACGAGCAGTACTTC	CASRPGTSRPYEQYF
TRBV25-1	-	-	TRBJ1-1	TGTGCCAGCAGTAAACAGGGAGGGTTTGACACTGAAGCTTTCTTT	CASSKQGGFDTEAFF
TRBV27	once	-	TRBJ1-5	TGTGCCAGCAGTAACAGGGTATCTGGTCAGCCCCAGCATTTT	CASSNRVSGQPQHF
TRBV18	-	-	TRBJ2-4	TGTGCCAGCTCACCACGGGACAACCCGCCCCACCTCTTC	CASSPRDNPPHLF
TRBV7-4	once	TRBD1	TRBJ2-7	TGTGCCGGGACAGGGGTCCACGAGCAGTACTTC	CAGTGVHEQYF
TRBV2	-	TRBD1	TRBJ1-5	TGTGCCAGCAGCTCCGGGACAGGGACCAATCAGCCCCAGCATTTT	CASSSGTGTNQPQHF
TRBV4-1	-	-	TRBJ2-5	TGCGCCAGCAGCCAAGTCCCTCAAGAGACCCAGTACTTC	CASSQVPQETQYF
TRBV28	-	TRBD1	TRBJ1-4	TGTGCCAGCAGACCCCAGGGGGGAGGTGAAAAACTGTTTTTT	CASRPQGGGEKLFF
TRBV4-1	-	TRBD2	TRBJ2-3	TGCGCCAGCAGCCAACTATTAAGCGGTGCGGGGGGCACAGATACGCAGTATTTT	CASSQLLSGAGGTDTQYF
TRBV5-8	-	-	TRBJ1-2	TGTGCCAGCACCCCGGCCGAGGGAGATGGCTACACCTTC	CASTPAEGDGYTF
TRBV7-2	-	TRBD1	TRBJ1-1	TGTGCCAGCAGCTTGGAAACAGGGGGCTCGATTGTAGCTTTCTTT	CASSLETGGSIVAFF
TRBV2	-	-	TRBJ2-3	TGTGCCAGCAGATCCCGGGACTTCTTACATACGCAGTATTTT	CASRSRDFLHTQYF
TRBV7-9	-	TRBD1	TRBJ1-2	TGTGCCAGCAGCTCGACAGGGTATGGCTACACCTTC	CASSSTGYGYTF
TRBV18	-	-	TRBJ1-1	TGTGCCAGCTCACCCAGACCGGGAACTCAGAACACTGAAGCTTTCTTT	CASSPRPGTQNTEAFF
TRBV5-1	-	TRBD1	TRBJ1-3	TGCGCCAGCAGCATTGACAGGGGTGGAAACACCATATATTTT	CASSIDRGGNTIYF
TRBV19	-	TRBD2	TRBJ2-5	TGTGCCAGTAGTCCCCGGGGGGGCGGGGAGACCCAGTACTTC	CASSPRGGGETQYF
TRBV7-3	-	-	TRBJ2-1	TGTGCCAGCAGCCTTGACAGGATCGTTGATGAGCAGTTCTTC	CASSLDRIVDEQFF
TRBV7-2	-	TRBD1	TRBJ1-1	TGTGCCAGCAGCCAAGGACAGGTATCGAACACTGAAGCTTTCTTT	CASSQGQVSNTEAFF
TRBV20-1	-	-	TRBJ2-7	TGCAGTGGACAGAGAGCCTACGAGCAGTACTTC	CSGQRAYEQYF
TRBV18	-	-	TRBJ1-2	TGTGCCAGCTCACCACCGAACCAGGCCGACTATGGCTACACCTTC	CASSPPNQADYGYTF
TRBV2	-	-	TRBJ2-6	TGTGCCAGCAGCCTAACAGGGACCCCCTTCGGGGCCAACGTCCTGACTTTC	CASSLTGTPFGANVLTF
TRBV5-6	-	-	TRBJ2-5	TGTGCCAGCAGGCGGACTTTAGGGCCCCAAGAGACCCAGTACTTC	CASRRTLGPQETQYF
TRBV4-3	-	TRBD1	TRBJ2-3	TGCGCCAGCAGCCAAGAAGGAGCTGGGACAGGGAAGGGAGATACGCAGTATTTT	CASSQEGAGTGKGDTQYF
TRBV5-1	-	-	TRBJ2-3	TGCGCCAGCAGCGGAGGGGTCAGCACAGATACGCAGTATTTT	CASSGGVSTDTQYF
TRBV19	-	TRBD2	TRBJ2-2	TGTGCCAGTAGTCGCCGGGGGGGCAGCGGGAGGCCCGGGGAGCTGTTTTTT	CASSRRGGSGRPGELFF
TRBV5-4	-	-	TRBJ2-2	TGTGCCAGCAGCCAGGACTATTCTCGAGTCACCGGGGAGCTGTTTTTT	CASSQDYSRVTGELFF
TRBV27	-	TRBD1	TRBJ2-7	TGTGCCAGCAGACCGGGACAGGGGGCTGGCGAGCAGTACTTC	CASRPGQGAGEQYF
TRBV18	-	TRBD2	TRBJ2-7	TGTGCCAGCTCACCTACCCCCGGGACTAGCGGGGGGACAAGTACGGAAGAGCAGTACTTC	CASSPTPGTSGGTSTEEQYF
TRBV10-3	-	TRBD1	TRBJ1-6	TGTGCCATCAGTGAGCCTGAGCATACAGGGGTGGCTTCACCCCTCCACTTT	CAISEPEHTGVASPLHF
TRBV28	-	TRBD1	TRBJ2-2	TGTGCCAGCAGTTTCCAGGGGGCAGGCGGGGAGCTGTTTTTT	CASSFQGAGGELFF
TRBV19	once	-	TRBJ2-7	TGTGCCAGTAGTAGCGGGACGCACTACGAGCAGTACTTC	CASSSGTHYEQYF
TRBV6-4	-	-	TRBJ2-2	TGTGCCAGCAGTGATTACAGGGATCGGCTGTTTTTT	CASSDYRDRLFF
TRBV19	-	-	TRBJ1-5	TGTGCCAGCCAGATTCCGGGGGTGAGCAATCAGCCCCAGCATTTT	CASQIPGVSNQPQHF
TRBV27	few	TRBD1	TRBJ2-7	TGTGCCAGCAGTTCGTCCGGGACAGGCCCCTACGAGCAGTACTTC	CASSSSGTGPYEQYF
TRBV6-1	-	-	TRBJ1-2	TGTGCCAGCAGTGAAGCGTTGGGGGGTAGATTCTATGGCTACACCTTC	CASSEALGGRFYGYTF
TRBV9	-	-	TRBJ2-1	TGTGCCAGCAGCGTAGCTGGGCTTGGGGCAGATGAGCAGTTCTTC	CASSVAGLGADEQFF
TRBV4-3	-	TRBD1	TRBJ2-2	TGCGCCAGCAGCCAGGGGACAGCAAACACCGGGGAGCTGTTTTTT	CASSQGTANTGELFF